These 27 T cell receptor beta chains were sequenced from one sample in a study of cytomegalovirus exposure and HLA in healthy donors. The PCR ran on 60 Vbeta and 13 Jbeta primers. Assay: immunoSEQ multiplex PCR; the TCRdb copy retains only in-frame clones and omits some. The top ten hold 0.95% to 1.5% of the sample, which has roughly 180,000 clones, approximately 83% seen once. The sample was PBMCs. The receptors were gathered from a boy aged 2 to 10 in good health and CMV-seronegative.

This clone was seen only a few times. The V gene is TRBV29-1, the J gene TRBJ2-1, with 7 bases that match TRBD2. Germline CDR1 is SQVTM and CDR2 is ANQGSEA. This CDR3 is 13 amino acids long. Germline trimming cut 7 bases from V and 2 bases from J; bases unmatched to any gene: 5. CDR3 protein: CSAERETYNEQFF. CDR3 nucleotides: TGCAGCGCCGAGCGGGAAACCTACAATGAGCAGTTCTTC.

This clone has only a few counts. The chain combines TRBV30 with TRBJ1-2; D is ambiguous. CDR3 length equals 13 residues. Germline assignment: CDR1 GTSNPN and CDR2 SVGIG (reference sequence). Trimming removed 4 bases at V and 9 bases at J, with 18 bases between. The CDR3 coding sequence is TGTGCCTGGAATGGTTCGTGGAGGGATAGCTACACCTTC. Protein product: CAWNGSWRDSYTF. Together with reference TRBV30 and TRBJ1-2, the CDR3 gives the full variable domain: SQTIHQWPATLVQPVGSPLSLECTVEGTSNPNLYWYRQAAGRGLQLLFYSVGIGQISSEVPQNLSASRPQDRQFILSSKKLLLSDSGFYLCAWNGSWRDSYTFGSGTRLTVV.

The chain couples TRBV13 to TRBJ2-2, with TRBD2 matching 10 bases. Losses at the gene ends were 4 bases for V and 2 bases for J; bases not matched to a gene: 4. The CDR3 loop spans 16 amino acids. Germline V gene sequence: CDR1 PRHDT, CDR2 FYEKMQ (reference sequence). CDR3 region: CASSSRTSGNTGELFF. The CDR3 DNA follows: TGTGCCAGCAGCTCCAGGACTAGCGGCAACACCGGGGAGCTGTTTTTT.

The V call is TRBV2, the J call TRBJ1-1; unclear D gene. The CDR3 has 14 amino acids. V gave up 3 bases and J gave up 4 bases, with 12 bases separating them. Germline V CDR1 and CDR2: SNHLY, FYNNEI. CDR3 residues: CASSDGRVITEAFF. The CDR3, as DNA: TGTGCCAGCAGTGACGGGAGGGTCATCACTGAAGCTTTCTTT.

V and J are TRBV14 and TRBJ2-2, with D tentatively TRBD2 (5 bases). CDR1 SGHDN and CDR2 FVKESK come from the germline V gene. This CDR3 region has 16 residues. V lost 7 bases and J 5 bases, leaving 20 bases between the germline ends. Here the CDR3 reads CASTDRRGVGTGELFF. Written as DNA, the CDR3 is TGTGCCAGCACCGATCGACGGGGAGTGGGGACCGGGGAGCTGTTTTTT.

This chain connects TRBV19 to TRBJ1-1; possibly TRBD1 for D (6 bases). V was clipped by 5 bases and J by 4 bases, with 11 bases between them. The CDR3 runs to 13 residues. The germline gives CDR1 LNHDA, CDR2 SQIVND (reference sequence). Here the CDR3 reads CASSFGQLTEAFF. The CDR3 region has the DNA TGTGCCAGTAGTTTTGGACAGCTCACTGAAGCTTTCTTT.

This clone was seen a few times. J is TRBJ2-1 and V is TRBV4-2, with 8 bases that match TRBD2. This CDR3 has 16 amino acids. CDR1 is LGHNA and CDR2 is YNFKEQ in the germline V gene. Unmatched junction bases numbered 9, after V lost 0 bases and J lost 8 bases. CDR3 region: CASSQDKTSVVYEQFF. CDR3 nucleotides: TGTGCCAGCAGCCAAGATAAGACTAGCGTCGTCTATGAGCAGTTCTTC.

CDR3 DNA sequence: TGTGCCAGCAGTGTCTCTGGACTAGCGGGAGCGGATGAGCAGTTCTTC. This sequence encodes CASSVSGLAGADEQFF. The chain joins TRBV6-4 to TRBJ2-1, with 13 bases matching TRBD2. From germline, CDR1 is MRHNA and CDR2 SNTAGT. The CDR3 loop spans 16 amino acids. V trimming: 4 bases; J trimming: 8 bases; junction bases outside the gene matches: 8.

The chain joins TRBV12-5 to TRBJ2-3, with 7 bases that match TRBD2. CDR3 size: 14 residues. The V and J ends lost 1 base and 6 bases, in that order; junction bases with no gene match: 4. Germline V gene data show CDR1 as LGHNT and CDR2 as FRNRAP. DNA of the CDR3: TGTGCTAGTGGTTTGGCAGCTAGCGGTGATACGCAGTATTTT. Amino acid sequence: CASGLAASGDTQYF.

V and J are TRBV5-6 and TRBJ1-3; a possible D gene is TRBD1 (5 bases). There are 15 residues in the CDR3. CDR1 SGHDT and CDR2 YYEEEE come from the germline V gene. V shed 4 bases and J shed 4 bases, with 15 bases lying between them. The CDR3 DNA reads TGTGCCAGCAGCCCAGGCGGGACCTTAGGAAACACCATATATTTT. Its protein product is CASSPGGTLGNTIYF.

This clone has more than one count but fewer than ten. The V gene is TRBV5-1, the J gene TRBJ2-3; 12 bases line up with TRBD2. This CDR3 comprises 14 residues. Germline CDR1 is SGHRS and CDR2 is YFSETQ. The V gene end was trimmed by 4 bases and the J gene end by 5 bases; junction bases not matched to a gene: 2. CDR3 in DNA: TGCGCCAGCAGCCCGGGACTAGCGGGAGATACGCAGTATTTT. Encoded protein: CASSPGLAGDTQYF.

The gene calls are TRBV18 and TRBJ1-1; D is unclear. Per the germline V gene, CDR1 is KGHSH and CDR2 is LQKENI. There are 14 residues in the CDR3. V was shortened by 6 bases and J by 1 base, with 12 bases between the two germline ends. The CDR3 reads CASSPGRENTEAFF. DNA of the CDR3: TGTGCCAGCTCCCCGGGCCGGGAGAACACTGAAGCTTTCTTT.

The chain carries TRBV5-1 and TRBJ2-1; 11 bases match TRBD2. The CDR3 runs 15 residues. The V gene's germline CDR1 is SGHRS and CDR2 YFSETQ. J gave up 9 bases and V 5 bases, and 10 bases lay outside the gene matches. CDR3 DNA: TGCGCCAGCAGTCCCGCGTTAGCGGGGGGGGGTGAGCAGTTCTTC. Its translation: CASSPALAGGGEQFF.

V gene TRBV7-9 combines with J gene TRBJ1-1; weak D call: TRBD1 (5 bases). Germline V gene lookup returns CDR1 SEHNR and CDR2 FQNEAQ (reference sequence). This CDR3 has 16 amino acids. Trimming removed 5 bases at V and 2 bases at J, with 18 bases between. Written as DNA, the CDR3 is TGTGCCAGCAGCCCGGACGGCGGGGGAGACAACACTGAAGCTTTCTTT. Translated, it gives CASSPDGGGDNTEAFF.

This clone came up a few times. V and J are TRBV7-2 and TRBJ2-6; unclear D gene. This CDR3 contains 15 residues. Germline CDR1 is SGHTA and CDR2 is FQGNSA. The V and J ends lost 7 bases and 1 base respectively, with 11 bases between them. The CDR3 reads CASTRLTSGANVLTF. In DNA, the CDR3 is TGTGCCAGCACCCGTTTAACTTCTGGGGCCAACGTCCTGACTTTC.

This chain connects TRBV10-2 to TRBJ1-4; D may be TRBD1 (5 bases). The V gene's germline CDR1 is WSHSY and CDR2 SAAADI. V was trimmed by 8 bases and J by 4 bases, leaving 17 bases between them. The CDR3 consists of 15 residues. The CDR3 region has the DNA TGCGCCAGCCGAGAACTCGGGACTATTAATGAAAAACTGTTTTTT. Its protein is CASRELGTINEKLFF.

The J gene is TRBJ1-3, the V gene TRBV5-1; D gene uncertain. The CDR3 length is 17 residues. V lost 0 bases and J lost 0, with 13 bases in between. CDR1 is SGHRS, CDR2 YFSETQ, per germline. The CDR3 DNA is TGCGCCAGCAGCTTGGGGGCCACTCGGCCCTCTGGAAACACCATATATTTT. It is translated as CASSLGATRPSGNTIYF.

The count of this clone is one. The gene calls are TRBV6-5 and TRBJ1-6; 7 nucleotides line up with TRBD1. Losses at the gene ends were 0 bases for V and 7 bases for J; bases not matched to a gene: 3. Germline assignment: CDR1 MNHEY and CDR2 SVGAGI. The CDR3 covers 15 residues. In DNA form, the CDR3 reads TGTGCCAGCAGTTACTCGAACAGGGGAAATTCACCCCTCCACTTT. Its protein is CASSYSNRGNSPLHF.

The CDR3: CASSQAGTNTEAFF. In nucleotides, the CDR3 is TGTGCCAGCAGCCAGGCCGGGACAAACACTGAAGCTTTCTTT. The chain carries TRBV4-2 and TRBJ1-1, with a weak D call TRBD1 (6 bases). The CDR3 consists of 14 residues. V lost 3 bases to trimming and J lost 2 bases, with 10 bases between them. In germline, CDR1 is LGHNA, CDR2 YNFKEQ.

This clone has more than one count but fewer than ten. The V gene is TRBV29-1, the J gene TRBJ2-7, with a possible D match to TRBD2 (6 bases). V was cut by 4 bases and J by 5 bases, with 18 bases left in between. Per the germline V gene, CDR1 is SQVTM and CDR2 is ANQGSEA. CDR3 size: 14 residues. CDR3 region: CSVGGGGVRNEQYF. The CDR3 nucleotides are TGCAGCGTTGGTGGCGGAGGGGTTAGGAACGAGCAGTACTTC.

The chain employs TRBV20-1 and TRBJ2-5; D unclear. The DNA end favors TRBJ2-7, so the J call may be wrong. CDR1 is DFQATT, CDR2 SNEGSKA, per germline (reference sequence). CDR3 size: 11 residues. The CDR3 DNA sequence: TGCAGTGCTAGTAGGTACTACGAGCAGTACTTC. Translating gives CSASRYYEQYF.

The V and J genes are TRBV19 and TRBJ2-1; D not resolved. Trimming cost V 5 bases and J 2 bases, with 13 bases left between them. CDR1 is LNHDA, CDR2 SQIVND, per germline (reference sequence). This CDR3 is built from 15 residues. The CDR3 DNA sequence: TGTGCCAGTAGTCCCTCAACGGTCCCCTACAATGAGCAGTTCTTC. Its translation is CASSPSTVPYNEQFF.

The table lists this clone with a count of one. The CDR3 nucleotides read TGTGCCAGTAGTCCTCGAGGGAGGGGGGATCAGCCCCAGCATTTT. Protein sequence: CASSPRGRGDQPQHF. This sequence joins TRBV19 and TRBJ1-5; D is perhaps TRBD1 (6 bases). Germline CDR1 LNHDA, CDR2 SQIVND (reference sequence). The V end was cut by 5 bases, the J end by 5 bases, with 16 bases between. The CDR3 is 15 residues long. Together with reference TRBV19 and TRBJ1-5, the CDR3 gives the full variable domain: DGGITQSPKYLFRKEGQNVTLSCEQNLNHDAMYWYRQDPGQGLRLIYYSQIVNDFQKGDIAEGYSVSREKKESFPLTVTSAQKNPTAFYLCASSPRGRGDQPQHFGDGTRLSIL.

The V gene is TRBV19, the J gene TRBJ2-7; 12 nucleotides agree with TRBD2. J lost 4 bases, V lost 3 bases, and 4 bases had no gene match. Per the germline V gene, CDR1 is LNHDA and CDR2 is SQIVND (reference sequence). The CDR3 consists of 15 residues. The DNA for the CDR3 is TGTGCCAGTAGTATGACTAGCGGGAGTTCATACGAGCAGTACTTC. It is translated as CASSMTSGSSYEQYF.

This rearrangement joins TRBV5-7 to TRBJ2-7; no firm D call. TRBV5-7 is labeled an ORF, and its function is uncertain. CDR3 size: 15 residues. The ends were cut back, 0 bases at V and 0 bases at J, with 10 bases in the middle. CDR3: CASSLAGYSSYEQYV. For the CDR3, the DNA is TGTGCCAGCAGCTTGGCAGGATATTCCTCCTACGAGCAGTACGTC.

The genes are TRBV7-9 and TRBJ1-4; 7 positions match TRBD1. Losses at the gene ends were 5 bases for V and 4 bases for J; bases not matched to a gene: 4. The V gene's germline CDR1 is SEHNR and CDR2 FQNEAQ (reference sequence). The CDR3 covers 14 residues. CDR3 in DNA: TGTGCCAGCAGCGGGGGACAGCGTAATGAAAAACTGTTTTTT. It specifies CASSGGQRNEKLFF.

The chain links TRBV6-5 to TRBJ2-7; 11 bases fit TRBD2. The CDR3 extends over 15 amino acids. Germline V gene sequence: CDR1 MNHEY, CDR2 SVGAGI. The trim removed 5 bases at V and 2 bases at J, leaving 5 bases unmatched. CDR3 residues: CASSPRLAGTYEQYF. In DNA, the CDR3 is TGTGCCAGCAGTCCTAGACTAGCGGGAACCTACGAGCAGTACTTC.